One and the same sample provided the 28 T cell receptor beta chains below, sequenced in a study of cytomegalovirus exposure and HLA in healthy donors. PCR used 60 Vbeta primers and 13 Jbeta primers. Method: immunoSEQ multiplex PCR; TCRdb's copy keeps in-frame clones and lacks some. This table has some 130,000 clones, 80% appearing once. Sequencing was done on a sample of PBMCs. The origin of the receptors is a male donor in good health and CMV-seronegative.

This rearrangement joins TRBV9 to TRBJ1-2; 8 nucleotides line up with TRBD1. The V and J ends lost 3 bases and 3 bases, in that order; junction bases with no gene match: 13. The CDR3 is made up of 17 amino acids. Germline V gene sequence: CDR1 SGDLS, CDR2 YYNGEE. CDR3 coding DNA: TGTGCCAGCAGCGAATCGGACAGGGTTGAGGGGTACTATGGCTACACCTTC. Translation: CASSESDRVEGYYGYTF.

This clone showed up just once. V and J are TRBV28 and TRBJ1-2; 11 nucleotides match TRBD1. Trimming took 5 bases from V and 8 from J; bases not matched to a gene: 7. The CDR3 has 14 residues. Per the germline V gene, CDR1 is MDHEN and CDR2 is SYDVKM. The DNA of the CDR3 is TGTGCCAGCAGTCTGGACAGGGGGCAGATCGGCTACACCTTC. This gives the protein CASSLDRGQIGYTF.

This clone was recorded once. This rearrangement joins TRBV6-1 to TRBJ1-5; D gene uncertain. The CDR3 loop spans 15 amino acids. Trimming took off 0 bases at V and 7 bases at J, with 13 bases between the two ends. CDR1 and CDR2 (germline): MNHNS, SASEGT. CDR3 bases: TGTGCCAGCAGTGAAGCCGTCCATCGCGGGCAGCCCCAGCATTTT. Its translation: CASSEAVHRGQPQHF.

This clone was counted a single time. As the CDR3 is not closed by the conserved phenylalanine or tryptophan, this likely results from a read error. The limits of the CDR3 on the DNA are not certain, so only TCRdb's listed CDR3 is given. J is TRBJ1-1 and V is TRBV19. The germline V gene encodes CDR1 LNHDA and CDR2 SQIVND (reference sequence). Inclusive of both ends, the CDR3 amounts to 13 amino acids. The CDR3 loop reads CASSIDTTSVTFI.

The rearrangement joins TRBV2 to TRBJ1-4; 12 bases fit TRBD1. Germline V gives CDR1 SNHLY, CDR2 FYNNEI. Trimming removed 8 bases from V and 7 bases from J; junction bases left unmatched: 5. CDR3 length: 14 residues. The CDR3 nucleotides read TGTGCCAGCGCACCGGGACAGGGGGCTGAAAAACTGTTTTTT. Its protein product is CASAPGQGAEKLFF.

The chain carries TRBV7-7 and TRBJ2-1; 7 nucleotides align to TRBD1. This CDR3 comprises 13 residues. Looked up from germline, CDR1 is SSHAT and CDR2 is FNYEAQ (reference sequence). V lost 4 bases to trimming and J lost 7 bases; unmatched junction nucleotides: 4. The CDR3 region is CASSSLQGNEQFF. The DNA of the CDR3 is TGTGCCAGCAGCTCATTACAGGGGAATGAGCAGTTCTTC.

J is TRBJ2-1 and V is TRBV19, with 10 bases lining up with TRBD2. CDR1 is LNHDA and CDR2 is SQIVND in the germline V gene (reference sequence). CDR3 length: 15 residues. Trimming at V came to 4 bases and at J to 3 bases, leaving 3 bases not matched to a gene. Here the CDR3 reads CASSTERGGYNEQFF. CDR3 nucleotides: TGTGCCAGTAGTACCGAGCGGGGGGGCTACAATGAGCAGTTCTTC.

DNA for the CDR3: TGCGCCAGCAGCCAAGATACAGGGAGGGAGGAAGCTTTCTTT. Its protein product is CASSQDTGREEAFF. V usage is TRBV4-3 and J usage is TRBJ1-1, with D perhaps TRBD1 (6 bases). Germline V lookup: CDR1 LGHNA, CDR2 YSLEER. This CDR3 spans 14 amino acids. The V gene lost 0 bases and the J gene lost 8 bases, with 13 bases spanning the gap.

The V call is TRBV10-1, the J call TRBJ1-1, with 9 bases lining up with TRBD1. Trimming at V came to 2 bases and at J to 5 bases, leaving 6 bases not matched to a gene. The CDR3 totals 15 residues. Germline lookup yields CDR1 WNHNN and CDR2 SYGVQD (reference sequence). The CDR3 reads CASSEAGQGGTEAFF. Here the CDR3 DNA reads TGCGCCAGCAGTGAGGCGGGACAGGGAGGAACTGAAGCTTTCTTT.

The table lists this clone with a few counts. V usage is TRBV4-3 and J usage is TRBJ1-4; no clear D. The CDR3 contains 15 residues. Trimming removed 1 base from V and 0 bases from J, with 6 bases in between. CDR1 and CDR2 from the germline V gene are LGHNA and YSLEER. CDR3 amino acids: CASSQVSTTNEKLFF. CDR3 sequence (DNA): TGCGCCAGCAGCCAAGTTTCCACAACTAATGAAAAACTGTTTTTT.

This clone showed up just a few times. The chain links TRBV9 to TRBJ2-1; 12 bases match TRBD2. The CDR3 spans 16 residues. The germline gives CDR1 SGDLS, CDR2 YYNGEE. J lost 8 bases, V lost 0 bases, and 6 bases had no gene match. The CDR3 DNA reads TGTGCCAGCAGCGTAGATCCGGGACTAGCGGGTCATGAGCAGTTCTTC. This gives the protein CASSVDPGLAGHEQFF.

This clone was counted only a few times. This sequence joins TRBV27 and TRBJ2-5, with D perhaps matching TRBD1 (6 bases). The CDR3 totals 15 residues. Germline V gives CDR1 MNHEY, CDR2 SMNVEV (reference sequence). V was trimmed by 0 bases and J by 3 bases, leaving 11 bases between them. The CDR3, as DNA: TGTGCCAGCAGTTTATCGGCCAGGGGCGAAGAGACCCAGTACTTC. As protein: CASSLSARGEETQYF.

This clone was seen a handful of times. This rearrangement joins TRBV15 to TRBJ2-2, with D unresolved. CDR1 is LNHNV, CDR2 YYDKDF, per germline (reference sequence). The V and J ends lost 1 base and 7 bases respectively, with 13 bases between them. CDR3 length equals 15 residues. The CDR3 DNA follows: TGTGCCACCAGCAGAGGGGCCCTATCTCTCGGGGAGCTGTTTTTT. Translating gives CATSRGALSLGELFF. The full variable domain, its missing parts supplied by reference TRBV15 and TRBJ2-2, is DAMVIQNPRYQVTQFGKPVTLSCSQTLNHNVMYWYQQKSSQAPKLLFHYYDKDFNNEADTPDNFQSRRPNTSFCFLDIRSPGLGDTAMYLCATSRGALSLGELFFGEGSRLTVL.

The chain combines TRBV4-1 with TRBJ2-3, with 9 bases that match TRBD2. There are 17 residues in the CDR3. V trimming: 3 bases; J trimming: 2 bases; junction bases outside the gene matches: 9. Germline-derived CDR1 and CDR2 are MGHRA and YSYEKL. CDR3 loop: CASSQGNLAGITDTQYF. For the CDR3, the DNA is TGCGCCAGCAGCCAGGGTAATCTAGCGGGGATCACAGATACGCAGTATTTT.

Only a few counts were recorded for this clone. The chain joins TRBV7-2 to TRBJ1-2; the match to TRBD1 covers 9 bases. V was pared by 3 bases and J by 1 base, with 12 bases of the junction left unmatched. This CDR3 spans 18 amino acids. Germline CDR1 and CDR2: SGHTA and FQGNSA. In DNA form, the CDR3 reads TGTGCCAGCAGCTTTACAGGGGGCAGAAGAGCCAGTAACTATGGCTACACCTTC. Translation gives CASSFTGGRRASNYGYTF.

Only one count was recorded for this clone. The chain is built from TRBV27 and TRBJ2-7, with a possible D match to TRBD2 (5 bases). The CDR3 is 13 amino acids. Trimming took off 3 bases at V and 2 bases at J, with 8 bases between the two ends. Germline V gene lookup returns CDR1 MNHEY and CDR2 SMNVEV (reference sequence). The CDR3 sequence: CASSLGRAYEQYF. In nucleotides, the CDR3 is TGTGCCAGCAGTTTGGGGAGAGCCTACGAGCAGTACTTC.

This sequence joins TRBV4-3 and TRBJ2-2, with 7 bases matching TRBD1. Germline CDR1 is LGHNA and CDR2 is YSLEER. The J segment lost 3 bases and the V segment lost 0 bases, leaving 4 bases of the junction unmatched. The CDR3 runs to 16 residues. CDR3 coding DNA: TGCGCCAGCAGCCAAGATCACAGGGGCCACACCGGGGAGCTGTTTTTT. It codes for CASSQDHRGHTGELFF.

This clone was observed a few times. The chain couples TRBV9 to TRBJ1-1; D possibly corresponds to TRBD1 (5 bases). CDR1 is SGDLS and CDR2 is YYNGEE in the germline V gene. V dropped 0 bases and J dropped 0 bases, with 15 bases sitting between them. CDR3 length: 17 residues. The CDR3 nucleotides are TGTGCCAGCAGCGTAGCTACGGGGGGACGGCTGAACACTGAAGCTTTCTTT. Translated, it gives CASSVATGGRLNTEAFF.

The V call is TRBV5-1, the J call TRBJ1-6, with D possibly matching TRBD1 (5 bases). The ends were cut back, 0 bases at V and 3 bases at J, with 13 bases in the middle. The length of the CDR3 is 17 residues. Germline CDR1 and CDR2: SGHRS and YFSETQ. CDR3 loop: CASSLADSTGYNSPLHF. CDR3 nucleotide sequence: TGCGCCAGCAGCTTGGCCGACAGCACGGGCTATAATTCACCCCTCCACTTT.

The chain has TRBV9 and TRBJ1-3; 7 bases align to TRBD1. Germline CDR1 reads SGDLS; CDR2 reads YYNGEE. The CDR3 covers 15 residues. The J segment lost 8 bases and the V segment lost 2 bases, leaving 10 bases of the junction unmatched. Written as DNA, the CDR3 is TGTGCCAGCAGCGTTACAGGGGTGATATCGGACACCATATATTTT. This gives the protein CASSVTGVISDTIYF.

The J gene is TRBJ1-2, the V gene TRBV10-3; no clear D gene. Germline V lookup: CDR1 ENHRY, CDR2 SYGVKD. Trimming shortened V by 1 base and J by 6 bases, and 12 bases separated the two germline ends. This CDR3 is built from 14 residues. The CDR3 DNA sequence: TGTGCCATCAGTGAGTTCGGGAAGGATAATGGCTACACCTTC. It translates to CAISEFGKDNGYTF.

The V gene is TRBV30, the J gene TRBJ2-1; D gene unclear. The CDR3 has 11 amino acids. V was shortened by 3 bases and J by 5 bases, with 5 bases between the two germline ends. Germline-derived CDR1 and CDR2 are GTSNPN and SVGIG (reference sequence). Here the CDR3 reads CAWSSDNEQFF. The DNA for the CDR3 is TGTGCCTGGAGCAGCGACAATGAGCAGTTCTTC.

The V gene is TRBV27, the J gene TRBJ2-5; TRBD2 matches 8 bases. The J call is doubtful: the DNA matches TRBJ2-7 better. Germline lookup yields CDR1 MNHEY and CDR2 SMNVEV (reference sequence). The length of the CDR3 is 14 residues. The CDR3 here is CASNPAGVGNEQYF. The CDR3 DNA is TGTGCCAGCAATCCAGCGGGAGTAGGAAACGAGCAGTACTTC.

The chain uses TRBV28 and TRBJ1-2; D is possibly TRBD1 (5 bases). V lost 3 bases and J lost 6, with 11 bases in between. CDR3 length: 13 amino acids. The germline gives CDR1 MDHEN, CDR2 SYDVKM. The CDR3, as DNA: TGTGCCAGCAGTTTTCCAGGGAAGGATGGCTACACCTTC. Translation: CASSFPGKDGYTF.

This clone was seen once. The CDR3 bases are TGTGCCAGCAGCAAAGCGTTATACAATCAGCCCCAGCATTTT. It translates to CASSKALYNQPQHF. V gene TRBV21-1 combines with J gene TRBJ1-5. TRBV21-1 is designated a pseudogene. The CDR3 covers 14 residues.

The chain is built from TRBV5-5 and TRBJ1-3; possibly TRBD1 for D (5 bases). Germline V gene data show CDR1 as SGHKS and CDR2 as YYEKEE (reference sequence). The CDR3 spans 14 residues. Trimming cost V 5 bases and J 0 bases, with 9 bases left between them. The CDR3 DNA sequence: TGTGCCAGCAGTGGAGGGACCTCTGGAAACACCATATATTTT. Amino acid sequence: CASSGGTSGNTIYF.

This CDR3 is CASSLPADTQYF. CDR3 nucleotide sequence: TGCGCCAGCAGCTTACCGGCAGATACGCAGTATTTT. The J gene is TRBJ2-3, the V gene TRBV5-1, with unresolved D. Germline V CDR1 and CDR2: SGHRS, YFSETQ. The CDR3 is 12 residues long. Deletions cut 2 bases from V and 4 bases from J, with 5 bases between.

V gene TRBV6-5 combines with J gene TRBJ2-1; no reliable D call. CDR1 is MNHEY, CDR2 SVGAGI, per germline. The CDR3 runs 15 residues. V was trimmed by 5 bases and J by 4 bases, leaving 15 bases between them. As DNA, the CDR3 is TGTGCCAGCAGTCCCTGGGCCACCTCTTACAATGAGCAGTTCTTC. Protein: CASSPWATSYNEQFF.